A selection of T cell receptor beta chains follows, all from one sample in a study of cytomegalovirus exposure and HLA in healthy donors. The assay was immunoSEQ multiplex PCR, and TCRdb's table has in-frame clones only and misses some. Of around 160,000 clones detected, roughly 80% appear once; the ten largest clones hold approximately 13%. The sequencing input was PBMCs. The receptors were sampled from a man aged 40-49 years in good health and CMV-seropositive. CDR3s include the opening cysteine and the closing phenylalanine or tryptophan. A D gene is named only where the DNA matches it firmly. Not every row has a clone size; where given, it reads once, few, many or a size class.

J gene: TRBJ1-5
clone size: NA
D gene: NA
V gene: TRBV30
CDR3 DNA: TGTGCCTGGAGTCGCGGTCTGGAAAATCAGCCCCAGCATTTT
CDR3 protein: CAWSRGLENQPQHF

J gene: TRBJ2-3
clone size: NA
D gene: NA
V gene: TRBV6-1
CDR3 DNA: TGTGCCAGCAGTATTGCGGGGAGCACAGATACGCAGTATTTT
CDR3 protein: CASSIAGSTDTQYF

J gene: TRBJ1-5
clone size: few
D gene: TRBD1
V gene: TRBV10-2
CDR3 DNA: TGCGCCAGCAGTGGATTGGGACAGGGGGCTGGGCAGCCCCAGCATTTT
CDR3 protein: CASSGLGQGAGQPQHF

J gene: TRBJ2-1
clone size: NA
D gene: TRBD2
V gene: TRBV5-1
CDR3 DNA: TGCGCCAGCAGTACGAGTAGCGGGCACAATGAGCAGTTCTTC
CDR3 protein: CASSTSSGHNEQFF

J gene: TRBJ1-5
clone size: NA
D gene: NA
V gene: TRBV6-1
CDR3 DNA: TGTGCCAGCATGGACATTCACAATCAGCCCCAGCATTTT
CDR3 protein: CASMDIHNQPQHF

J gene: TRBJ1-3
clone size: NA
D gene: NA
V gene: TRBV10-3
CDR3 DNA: TGTGCCATATCCCCGGGGGTAGACCTCTCTGGAAACACCATATATTTT
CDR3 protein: CAISPGVDLSGNTIYF

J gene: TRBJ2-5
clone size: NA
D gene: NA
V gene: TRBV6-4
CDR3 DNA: TGTGCCAGCAGTGTAAAGAGAAACGAAGAGACCCAGTACTTC
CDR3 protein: CASSVKRNEETQYF

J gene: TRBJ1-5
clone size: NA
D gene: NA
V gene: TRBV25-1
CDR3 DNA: TGTGCCAGCAGTGAGGAGGAAAATCAGCCCCAGCATTTT
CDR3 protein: CASSEEENQPQHF

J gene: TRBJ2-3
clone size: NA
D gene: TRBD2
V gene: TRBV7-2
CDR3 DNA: TGTGCCAGCAGCTTAGGGACTAGCGGGAGGCGGGTTCTAGGTACGCAGTATTTT
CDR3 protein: CASSLGTSGRRVLGTQYF

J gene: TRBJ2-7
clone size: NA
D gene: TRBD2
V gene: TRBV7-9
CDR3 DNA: TGTGCCAGCAGCTCGCGGACTAGCGGGTCCTACGAGCAGTACTTC
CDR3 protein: CASSSRTSGSYEQYF

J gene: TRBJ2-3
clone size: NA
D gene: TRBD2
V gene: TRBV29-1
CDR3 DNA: TGCAGCGTTGACGCAGCGGGAGGGCCGGGCACAGATACGCAGTATTTT
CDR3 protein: CSVDAAGGPGTDTQYF

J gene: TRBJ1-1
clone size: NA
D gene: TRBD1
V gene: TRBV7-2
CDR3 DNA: TGTGCCAGCAGCAAACAGGGGGCTGAAGCTTTCTTT
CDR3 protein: CASSKQGAEAFF

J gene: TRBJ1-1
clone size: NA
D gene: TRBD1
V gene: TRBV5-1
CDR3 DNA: TGCGCCAGCAGCCCAAGACAGGGGACGGGCACTGAAGCTTTCTTT
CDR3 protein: CASSPRQGTGTEAFF

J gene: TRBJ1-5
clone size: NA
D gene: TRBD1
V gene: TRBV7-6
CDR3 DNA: TGTGCCAGCAGCTTAGGTGCGGGGACAGCTAATCAGCCCCAGCATTTT
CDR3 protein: CASSLGAGTANQPQHF

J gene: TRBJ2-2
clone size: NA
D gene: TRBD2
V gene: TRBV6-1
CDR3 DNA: TGTGCCAGCAGTGGGGGGGGAGATTGGGACACCGGGGAGCTGTTTTTT
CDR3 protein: CASSGGGDWDTGELFF

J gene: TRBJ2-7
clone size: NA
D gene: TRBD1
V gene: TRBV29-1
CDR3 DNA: TGCAGCGTCGCCTCCGGGACAGGCCCTCGTGAGCAGTACTTC
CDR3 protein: CSVASGTGPREQYF

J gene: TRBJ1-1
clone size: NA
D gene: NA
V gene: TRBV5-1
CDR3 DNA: TGCGCCAGCAGTATAGGACGGGGGAGGACTGAAGCTTTCTTT
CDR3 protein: CASSIGRGRTEAFF

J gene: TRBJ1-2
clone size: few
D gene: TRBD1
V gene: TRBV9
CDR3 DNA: TGTGCCAGCAGCGAGGGGACAGGGGAGCGCTACACCTTC
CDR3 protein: CASSEGTGERYTF

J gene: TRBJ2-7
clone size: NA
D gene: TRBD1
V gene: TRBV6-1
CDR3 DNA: TGTGCCAGCAGTGTGGGACAGGGCACCCTCTACGAGCAGTACTTC
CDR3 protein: CASSVGQGTLYEQYF

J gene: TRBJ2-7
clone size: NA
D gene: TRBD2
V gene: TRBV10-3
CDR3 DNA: TGTGCCATCAGTGCGTCTAGCGGGAGGGGGAGATACGAGCAGTACTTC
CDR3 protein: CAISASSGRGRYEQYF

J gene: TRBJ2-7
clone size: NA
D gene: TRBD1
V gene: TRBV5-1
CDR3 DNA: TGCGCCAGCAGCCTGACAGGGAACGGCTACGAGCAGTACTTC
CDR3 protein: CASSLTGNGYEQYF

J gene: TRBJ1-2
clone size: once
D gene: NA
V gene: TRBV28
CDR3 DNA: TGTGCCAGCAGTTTATCCCTATACTATGGCTACACCTTC
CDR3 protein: CASSLSLYYGYTF

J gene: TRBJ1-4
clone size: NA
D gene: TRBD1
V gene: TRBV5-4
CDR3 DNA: TGTGCCAGCAGCGGAACCGGGACAGGGGTAGAAAAACTGTTTTTT
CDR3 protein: CASSGTGTGVEKLFF

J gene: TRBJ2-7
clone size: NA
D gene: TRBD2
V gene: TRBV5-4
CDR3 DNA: TGTGCCAGCAGCTCCGGGACTAGCGGAACCTACGAGCAGTACTTC
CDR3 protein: CASSSGTSGTYEQYF

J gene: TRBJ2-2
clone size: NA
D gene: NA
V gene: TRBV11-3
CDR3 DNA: TGTGCCAGCAGCCCCACTAGAAACACCGGGGAGCTGTTTTTT
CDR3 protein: CASSPTRNTGELFF

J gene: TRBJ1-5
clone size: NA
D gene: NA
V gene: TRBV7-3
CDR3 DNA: TGTGCCAGCAGCCCTCGTCGAAGCCGCACAGATACGCAGCATTTT
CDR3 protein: CASSPRRSRTDTQHF

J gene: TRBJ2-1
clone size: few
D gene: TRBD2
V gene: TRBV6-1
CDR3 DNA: TGTGCCAGCAGGCGAGGACTAGACCCTAGCAATGAGCAGTTCTTC
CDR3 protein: CASRRGLDPSNEQFF

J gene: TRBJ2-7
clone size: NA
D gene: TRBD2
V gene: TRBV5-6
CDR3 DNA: TGTGCCAGCAGCTTATGGGCTAGCGGTTCCTACGAGCAGTACTTC
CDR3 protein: CASSLWASGSYEQYF

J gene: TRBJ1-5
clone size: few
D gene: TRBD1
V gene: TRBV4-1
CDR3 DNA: TGCGCCAGCAGCCAAGAGTTGGGACAGGTCAATCAGCCCCAGCATTTT
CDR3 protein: CASSQELGQVNQPQHF

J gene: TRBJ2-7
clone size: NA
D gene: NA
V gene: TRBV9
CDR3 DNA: TGTGCCAGCAGCGTAGAGAGAACCTCCTACGAGCAGTACTTC
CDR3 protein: CASSVERTSYEQYF

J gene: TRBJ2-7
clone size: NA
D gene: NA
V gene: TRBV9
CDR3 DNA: TGTGCCAGCAGCGTAGACCCTACGGGAAGGCTTTACGAGCAGTACTTC
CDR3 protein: CASSVDPTGRLYEQYF